The rows below give T cell receptor beta chains drawn from one sample of a study of blood T cell repertoires in COVID-19. Repertoires were generated with immunoSEQ multiplex PCR, while TCRdb's copy carries only in-frame clones and drops some. The sample consists of approximately 150,000 clones, 70% to 90% of them appearing once. The sample was peripheral blood. The receptors were gathered from a woman of 80 years or more with COVID-19, enrolled during active disease. CDR3s include the opening cysteine and the closing phenylalanine or tryptophan. D genes are given only for firm matches. Some rows have no size entry. The others give once, few or many, or a class for an expanded clone.

V,D,J,size,length,DNA,CDR3
TRBV6-1,-,TRBJ2-7,-,14,TGTGCCAGCAGTGAAGCCCCAGGGTTGAGGGAGCAGTACTTC,CASSEAPGLREQYF
TRBV25-1,TRBD2,TRBJ2-1,-,18,TGTGCCAGCAGCCAAACGACCACAGGGGCTAGCGGGAGAGGGGAGCAGTTCTTC,CASSQTTTGASGRGEQFF
TRBV5-1,TRBD1,TRBJ2-6,-,18,TGCGCCAGCAGCTTGGTTGACAGGGGTCGCTCTGGGGCCAACGTCCTGACTTTC,CASSLVDRGRSGANVLTF
TRBV21-1,-,TRBJ2-7,-,16,TGTGCCAGCAGCCATGTGATATGGGGCGAATCCTACGAGCAGTACTTC,CASSHVIWGESYEQYF
TRBV4-3,-,TRBJ2-1,-,15,TGCGCCAGCAGCGGACAGACGGGGCCCTACAATGAGCAGTTCTTC,CASSGQTGPYNEQFF
TRBV11-2,TRBD1,TRBJ1-2,-,15,TGTGCCAGCAGCCTAACTGACAGGGTAGACTATGGCTACACCTTC,CASSLTDRVDYGYTF
TRBV19,TRBD2,TRBJ2-2,few,15,TGTGCCAGCGGTGTGACTAGCGGGGGCACCGGGGAGCTGTTTTTT,CASGVTSGGTGELFF
TRBV9,-,TRBJ2-3,once,13,TGTGCCAGCAGCGTAGCGGGAACAGATACGCAGTATTTT,CASSVAGTDTQYF
TRBV7-2,TRBD1,TRBJ1-5,once,15,TGTGCCAGCAGCTTAACAACAGGGGCCTATCAGCCCCAGCATTTT,CASSLTTGAYQPQHF
TRBV18,-,TRBJ2-7,-,16,TGTGCCAGCTCATACTTTGATCAGGCTACGCGGGGCGAGCAGTACTTC,CASSYFDQATRGEQYF
TRBV7-2,-,TRBJ2-7,few,13,TGTGCCAGCAGCCCCAATGGAGGCTACGAGCAGTACTTC,CASSPNGGYEQYF
TRBV6-6,TRBD2,TRBJ2-1,-,16,TGTGCCAGCAGTTACTCGACTAGCGGGAGGGAGGGTGAGCAGTTCTTC,CASSYSTSGREGEQFF
TRBV2,TRBD1,TRBJ1-4,-,19,TGTGCCAGCAGTGAAGTGCATGCCAGTCGGACAGGGCCAAATGAAAAACTGTTTTTT,CASSEVHASRTGPNEKLFF
TRBV12-3/TRBV12-4,-,TRBJ1-4,-,12,TGTGCCAGCAGCCCACCGGATGAAAAACTGTTTTTT,CASSPPDEKLFF
TRBV3-1/TRBV3-2,-,TRBJ1-2,-,13,TGTGCCAGCAGCCGCATTACGGGGAAAGGCTACACCTTC,CASSRITGKGYTF
TRBV5-1,TRBD1,TRBJ2-2,-,15,TGCGCCAGCAGCTGGAACCCACAGGGGTCCGGGGAGCTGTTTTTT,CASSWNPQGSGELFF
TRBV5-1,-,TRBJ1-4,-,15,TGCGCCAGCAGCCGAGGACGGGAGGGCGGAGAAAAACTGTTTTTT,CASSRGREGGEKLFF
TRBV27,TRBD1,TRBJ1-1,-,14,TGTGCCAGCAAGGCCAGGGGGCTTCGGACTGAAGCTTTCTTT,CASKARGLRTEAFF
TRBV7-3,TRBD2,TRBJ2-3,-,19,TGTGCCAGCAGCTTAGGTCCCAGCGGGGGGACCTCTAGCACAGATACGCAGTATTTT,CASSLGPSGGTSSTDTQYF
TRBV3-1/TRBV3-2,-,TRBJ1-2,-,15,TGTGCCAGCAGCCAAGAAGCCGGGTTAAGGTATGGCTACACCTTC,CASSQEAGLRYGYTF
TRBV4-3,-,TRBJ2-7,-,15,TGCGCCAGCAGCCAAGATAGGCAGGGATCCTACGAGCAGTACTTC,CASSQDRQGSYEQYF
TRBV15,TRBD2,TRBJ2-1,-,17,TGTGCCACCAGCAGGAGGGGCCGGGAGGGCGGCTACAATGAGCAGTTCTTC,CATSRRGREGGYNEQFF
TRBV11-2,-,TRBJ2-3,-,15,TGTGCCAGCAGCTTAAATGGGGGGTACACAGATACGCAGTATTTT,CASSLNGGYTDTQYF
TRBV7-9,-,TRBJ2-7,-,14,TGTGCCAGCAGCTCTACAGGGAGCTCCTACGAGCAGTACTTC,CASSSTGSSYEQYF
TRBV27,-,TRBJ2-7,-,14,TGTGCCAGCACCCGTTCAGGGCTTTCCTACGAGCAGTACTTC,CASTRSGLSYEQYF
TRBV28,-,TRBJ1-2,-,13,TGTGCCAGCAGCCTCGGGGCTAACTATGGCTACACCTTC,CASSLGANYGYTF
TRBV5-1,-,TRBJ2-5,-,13,TGCGCCAGCAGCTTGGTCCAGACAGGGACCCAGTACTTC,CASSLVQTGTQYF
TRBV3-1/TRBV3-2,TRBD1,TRBJ2-2,-,14,TGTGCCAGCAGGCGACAGGGATCCACCGGGGAGCTGTTTTTT,CASRRQGSTGELFF
TRBV6-5,TRBD2,TRBJ2-5,-,15,TGTGCCAGCAGATCTCAACTAGCGTCCCAAGAGACCCAGTACTTC,CASRSQLASQETQYF
TRBV27,TRBD2,TRBJ2-7,-,13,TGTGCCACCCGCCCGGGGGGGCTGTACGAGCAGTACTTC,CATRPGGLYEQYF
TRBV9,-,TRBJ1-5,-,14,TGTGCCAGCAGCCCCACAGGCGGCCGTCAGCCCCAGCATTTT,CASSPTGGRQPQHF